This T cell receptor beta chain derives from a study of blood T cell repertoires in COVID-19. In its sample, this clone was seen once. The table came from immunoSEQ multiplex PCR; TCRdb's copy has only in-frame clones and leaves some out. This table has around 250,000 clones, around nine tenths appearing once. The origin of this receptor is a woman aged 45-65 years who had recovered from COVID-19. What was sequenced was PBMCs or T cells enriched from blood (not recorded which).

For the CDR3, the DNA is TGTGCCAGCAGTTGGGACAGGGCTAATCAGCCCCAGCATTTT. It specifies CASSWDRANQPQHF. This sequence joins TRBV6-2 or TRBV6-3 and TRBJ1-5, with 9 bases lining up with TRBD1. V lost 4 bases, J lost 4 bases, and 2 bases stayed unmatched. The CDR3 is 14 amino acids. The germline CDR1 and CDR2 sequences are MNHEY and SVGEGT.